Below, one T cell receptor beta chain is given with its context. The antigen is not known. This record belongs to a study of CD8 T cell repertoires and HIV-1 epitope variants. The V segment lost 3 bases and the J segment 5 bases; nucleotides outside the gene matches: 5. Germline CDR1 is SQVTM and CDR2 is ANQGSEA. This CDR3 is 14 amino acids long. Assay used: immunoSEQ multiplex PCR; TCRdb lists only in-frame clones, some missing. The sample yields about 5,400 clones, around two thirds seen once. The clonotype was recovered from a male donor with HIV. This chain connects TRBV29-1 to TRBJ2-2, with 8 bases identical to TRBD2. Sequencing was performed on cultured CD8+ T cells derived from PBMCs. The CDR3 nucleotides are TGCAGCGTTGACGGGCTAGCGGGTACCGGGGAGCTGTTTTTT. Amino acids: CSVDGLAGTGELFF.